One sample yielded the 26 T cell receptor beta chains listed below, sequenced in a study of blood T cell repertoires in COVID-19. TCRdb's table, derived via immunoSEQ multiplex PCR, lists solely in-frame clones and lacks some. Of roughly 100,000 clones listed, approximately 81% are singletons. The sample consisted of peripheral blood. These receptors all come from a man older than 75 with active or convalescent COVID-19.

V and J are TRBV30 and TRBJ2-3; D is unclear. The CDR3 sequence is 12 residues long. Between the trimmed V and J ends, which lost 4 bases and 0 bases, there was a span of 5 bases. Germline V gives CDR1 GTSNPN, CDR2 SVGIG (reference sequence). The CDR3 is CAWTHSTDTQYF. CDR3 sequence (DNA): TGTGCCTGGACCCATAGCACAGATACGCAGTATTTT.

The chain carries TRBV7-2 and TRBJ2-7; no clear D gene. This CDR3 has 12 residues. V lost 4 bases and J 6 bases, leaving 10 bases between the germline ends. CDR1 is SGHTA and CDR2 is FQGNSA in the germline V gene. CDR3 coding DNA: TGTGCCAGCAGCTCTCGGAGCCGCGAGCAGTACTTC. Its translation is CASSSRSREQYF.

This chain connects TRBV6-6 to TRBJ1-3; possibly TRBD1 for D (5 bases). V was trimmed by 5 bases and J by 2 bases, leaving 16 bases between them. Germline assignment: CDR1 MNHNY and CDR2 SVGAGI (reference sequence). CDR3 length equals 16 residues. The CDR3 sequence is CASSPLGPGPGNTIYF. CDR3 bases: TGTGCCAGCAGTCCGCTAGGGCCAGGGCCTGGAAACACCATATATTTT.

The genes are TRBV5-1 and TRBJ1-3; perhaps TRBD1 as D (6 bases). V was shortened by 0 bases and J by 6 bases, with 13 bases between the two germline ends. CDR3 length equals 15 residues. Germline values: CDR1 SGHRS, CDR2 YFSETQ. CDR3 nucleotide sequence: TGCGCCAGCAGCTTGGGTATTAACAGGGAAAACACCATATATTTT. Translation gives CASSLGINRENTIYF.

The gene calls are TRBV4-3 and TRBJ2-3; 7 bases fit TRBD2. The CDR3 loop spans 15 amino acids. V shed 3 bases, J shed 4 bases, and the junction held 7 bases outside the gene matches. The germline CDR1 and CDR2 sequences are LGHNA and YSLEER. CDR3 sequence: CASSQTRAGADTQYF. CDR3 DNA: TGCGCCAGCAGCCAGACCAGGGCGGGGGCAGATACGCAGTATTTT.

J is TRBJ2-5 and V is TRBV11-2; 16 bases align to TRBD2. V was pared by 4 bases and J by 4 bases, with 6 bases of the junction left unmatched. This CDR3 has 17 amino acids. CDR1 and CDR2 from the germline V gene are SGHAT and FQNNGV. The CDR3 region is CASSSGTSGREGETQYF. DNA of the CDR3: TGTGCCAGCAGCTCCGGGACTAGCGGGAGGGAGGGAGAGACCCAGTACTTC. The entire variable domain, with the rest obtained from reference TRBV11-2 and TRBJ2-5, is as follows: EAGVAQSPRYKIIEKRQSVAFWCNPISGHATLYWYQQILGQGPKLLIQFQNNGVVDDSQLPKDRFSAERLKGVDSTLKIQPAKLEDSAVYLCASSSGTSGREGETQYFGPGTRLLVL.

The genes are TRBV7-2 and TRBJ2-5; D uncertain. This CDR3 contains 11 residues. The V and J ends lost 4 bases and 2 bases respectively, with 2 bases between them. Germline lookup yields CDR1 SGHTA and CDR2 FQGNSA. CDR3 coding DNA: TGTGCCAGCAGCTCACAAGAGACCCAGTACTTC. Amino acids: CASSSQETQYF. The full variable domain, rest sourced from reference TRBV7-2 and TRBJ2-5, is GAGVSQSPSNKVTEKGKDVELRCDPISGHTALYWYRQSLGQGLEFLIYFQGNSAPDKSGLPSDRFSAERTGGSVSTLTIQRTQQEDSAVYLCASSSQETQYFGPGTRLLVL.

In DNA, the CDR3 is TGTGCCAGCAGTGAGGGGCTAAACACCCTCCACTTT. Translating it yields CASSEGLNTLHF. The chain uses TRBV6-1 and TRBJ1-6, with D perhaps TRBD1 (5 bases). V lost 3 bases to trimming and J lost 14 bases, with 11 bases between them. CDR1 and CDR2 from the germline V gene are MNHNS and SASEGT. This CDR3 spans 12 amino acids.

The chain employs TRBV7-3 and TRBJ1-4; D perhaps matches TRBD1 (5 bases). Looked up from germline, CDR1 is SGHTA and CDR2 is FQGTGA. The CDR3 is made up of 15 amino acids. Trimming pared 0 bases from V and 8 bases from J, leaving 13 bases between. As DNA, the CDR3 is TGTGCCAGCAGCTTAACGGGGCTGGCTGAGGAAAAACTGTTTTTT. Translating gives CASSLTGLAEEKLFF.

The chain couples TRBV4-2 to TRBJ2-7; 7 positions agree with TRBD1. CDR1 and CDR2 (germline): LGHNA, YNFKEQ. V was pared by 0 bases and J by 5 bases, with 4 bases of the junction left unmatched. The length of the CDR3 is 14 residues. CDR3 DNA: TGTGCCAGCAGCCAAGAGACAGGGAGCAACGAGCAGTACTTC. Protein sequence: CASSQETGSNEQYF.

As DNA, the CDR3 is TGTGCAAGTCGCCTTGGGAGGGAACCCCAGAACACTGAAGCTTTCTTT. This sequence encodes CASRLGREPQNTEAFF. The chain carries TRBV12-2 and TRBJ1-1. TRBV12-2 counts as a pseudogene. The CDR3 sequence is 16 residues long.

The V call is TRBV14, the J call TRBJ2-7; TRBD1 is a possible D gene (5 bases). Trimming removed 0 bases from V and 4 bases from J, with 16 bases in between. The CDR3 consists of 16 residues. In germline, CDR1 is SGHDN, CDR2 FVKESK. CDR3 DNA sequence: TGTGCCAGCAGCCAAGATTATGGCAGGGTTAGGTACGAGCAGTACTTC. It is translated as CASSQDYGRVRYEQYF. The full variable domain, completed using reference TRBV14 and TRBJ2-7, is EAGVTQFPSHSVIEKGQTVTLRCDPISGHDNLYWYRRVMGKEIKFLLHFVKESKQDESGMPNNRFLAERTGGTYSTLKVQPAELEDSGVYFCASSQDYGRVRYEQYFGPGTRLTVT.

CDR3 loop: CASTNRELGAFF. In nucleotides, the CDR3 is TGTGCCAGCACTAACAGGGAACTTGGTGCTTTCTTT. V and J are TRBV25-1 and TRBJ1-1, with D possibly TRBD1 on 6 matching bases. The V gene lost 7 bases and the J gene lost 11 bases, with 17 bases spanning the gap. The V gene's germline CDR1 is MGHDK and CDR2 SYGVNS. The CDR3 extends over 12 amino acids. Full variable domain (missing parts from reference TRBV25-1 and TRBJ1-1): EADIYQTPRYLVIGTGKKITLECSQTMGHDKMYWYQQDPGMELHLIHYSYGVNSTEKGDLSSESTVSRIRTEHFPLTLESARPSHTSQYLCASTNRELGAFFGQGTRLTVV.

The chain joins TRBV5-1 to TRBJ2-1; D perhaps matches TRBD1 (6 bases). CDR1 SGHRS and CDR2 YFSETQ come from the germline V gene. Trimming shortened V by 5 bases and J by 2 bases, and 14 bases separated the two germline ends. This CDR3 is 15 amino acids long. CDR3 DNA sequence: TGCGCCAGCAGATTCGAGACAGGCACCTACAATGAGCAGTTCTTC. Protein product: CASRFETGTYNEQFF.

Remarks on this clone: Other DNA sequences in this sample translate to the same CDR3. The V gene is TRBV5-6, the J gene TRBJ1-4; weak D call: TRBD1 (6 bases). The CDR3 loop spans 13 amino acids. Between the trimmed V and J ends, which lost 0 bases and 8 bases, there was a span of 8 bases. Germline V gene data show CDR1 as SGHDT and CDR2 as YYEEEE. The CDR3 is CASSLVGGEKLFF. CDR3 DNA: TGTGCCAGCAGCTTGGTAGGGGGAGAAAAACTGTTTTTT.

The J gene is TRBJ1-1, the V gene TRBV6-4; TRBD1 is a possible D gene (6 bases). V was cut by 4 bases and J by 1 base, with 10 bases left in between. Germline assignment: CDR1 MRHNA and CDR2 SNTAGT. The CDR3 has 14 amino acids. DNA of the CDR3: TGTGCCAGCAGTGCGGGACAATCGAACACTGAAGCTTTCTTT. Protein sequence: CASSAGQSNTEAFF.

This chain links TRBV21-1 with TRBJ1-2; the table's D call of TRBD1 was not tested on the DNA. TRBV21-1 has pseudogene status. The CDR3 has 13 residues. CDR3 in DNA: TGTGCCAGAGGACAGGTCAAACACTATGGCTACACCTTC. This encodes CARGQVKHYGYTF.

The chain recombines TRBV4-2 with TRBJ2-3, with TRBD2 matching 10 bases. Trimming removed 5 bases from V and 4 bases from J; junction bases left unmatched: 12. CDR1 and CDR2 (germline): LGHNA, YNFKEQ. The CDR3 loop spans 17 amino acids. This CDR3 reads CASSSRLSGGAADTQYF. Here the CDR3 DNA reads TGTGCCAGCAGCTCCCGACTAAGCGGGGGGGCTGCAGATACGCAGTATTTT.

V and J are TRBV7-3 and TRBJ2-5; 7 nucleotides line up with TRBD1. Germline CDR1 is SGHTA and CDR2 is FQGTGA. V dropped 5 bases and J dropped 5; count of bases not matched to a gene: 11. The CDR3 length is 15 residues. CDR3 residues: CASSPTGVQRETQYF. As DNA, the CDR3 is TGTGCCAGCAGCCCTACAGGGGTACAAAGGGAGACCCAGTACTTC. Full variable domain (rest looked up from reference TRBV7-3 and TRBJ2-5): GAGVSQTPSNKVTEKGKYVELRCDPISGHTALYWYRQSLGQGPEFLIYFQGTGAADDSGLPNDRFFAVRPEGSVSTLKIQRTERGDSAVYLCASSPTGVQRETQYFGPGTRLLVL.

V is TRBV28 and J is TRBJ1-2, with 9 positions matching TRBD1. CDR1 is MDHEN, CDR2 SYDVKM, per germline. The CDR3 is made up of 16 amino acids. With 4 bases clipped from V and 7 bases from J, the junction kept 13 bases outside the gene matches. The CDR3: CASSSLTGTGFSGYTF. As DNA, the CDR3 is TGTGCCAGCAGTTCCCTCACCGGGACAGGGTTTTCTGGCTACACCTTC.

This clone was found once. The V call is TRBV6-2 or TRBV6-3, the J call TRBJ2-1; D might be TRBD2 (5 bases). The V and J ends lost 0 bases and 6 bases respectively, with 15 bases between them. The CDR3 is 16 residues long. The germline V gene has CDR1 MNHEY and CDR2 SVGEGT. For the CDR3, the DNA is TGTGCCAGCAGTTACTCGATTTGGGGTGGGAGCAATGAGCAGTTCTTC. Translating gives CASSYSIWGGSNEQFF.

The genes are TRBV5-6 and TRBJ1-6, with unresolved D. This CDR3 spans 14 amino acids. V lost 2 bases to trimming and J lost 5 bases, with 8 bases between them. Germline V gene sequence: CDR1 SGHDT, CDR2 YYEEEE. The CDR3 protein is CASSFPGDNSPLHF. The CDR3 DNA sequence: TGTGCCAGCAGCTTCCCCGGGGATAATTCACCCCTCCACTTT.

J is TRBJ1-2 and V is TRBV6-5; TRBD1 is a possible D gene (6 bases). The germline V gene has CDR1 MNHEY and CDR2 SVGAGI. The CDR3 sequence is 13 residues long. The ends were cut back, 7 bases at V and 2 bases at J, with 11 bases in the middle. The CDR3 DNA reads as TGTGCCAGCAACAGGGCCGAGAACTATGGCTACACCTTC. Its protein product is CASNRAENYGYTF.

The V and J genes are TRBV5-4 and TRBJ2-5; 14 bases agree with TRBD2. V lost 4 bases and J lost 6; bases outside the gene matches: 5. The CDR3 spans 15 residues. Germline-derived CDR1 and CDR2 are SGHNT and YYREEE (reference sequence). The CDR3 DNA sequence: TGTGCCAGCAGCACCTGGACTAGCGGGGGGAAGACCCAGTACTTC. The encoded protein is CASSTWTSGGKTQYF. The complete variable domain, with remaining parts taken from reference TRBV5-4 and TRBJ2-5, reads ETGVTQSPTHLIKTRGQQVTLRCSSQSGHNTVSWYQQALGQGPQFIFQYYREEENGRGNFPPRFSGLQFPNYSSELNVNALELDDSALYLCASSTWTSGGKTQYFGPGTRLLVL.

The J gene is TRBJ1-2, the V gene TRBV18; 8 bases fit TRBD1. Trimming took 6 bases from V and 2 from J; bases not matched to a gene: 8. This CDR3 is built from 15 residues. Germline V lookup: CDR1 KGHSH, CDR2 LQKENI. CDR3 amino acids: CASSSDRDINYGYTF. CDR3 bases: TGTGCCAGCTCCTCGGACAGGGACATCAACTATGGCTACACCTTC.

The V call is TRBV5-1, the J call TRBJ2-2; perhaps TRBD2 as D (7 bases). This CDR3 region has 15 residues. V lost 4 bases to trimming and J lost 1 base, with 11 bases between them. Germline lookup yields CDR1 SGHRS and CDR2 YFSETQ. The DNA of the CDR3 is TGCGCCAGCAGCCGGGGGGCGGAGAACACCGGGGAGCTGTTTTTT. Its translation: CASSRGAENTGELFF.